Below, 17 T cell receptor beta chains from the same sample are listed, as sequenced in a study of blood T cell repertoires in COVID-19. Only in-frame clones appear in the TCRdb table, and some are missing; sequencing was by immunoSEQ multiplex PCR. The sample holds approximately 170,000 clones, around four fifths seen once. The specimen sequenced was peripheral blood. Receptor source: a woman between 65 and 79 years old with COVID-19, enrolled during active disease.

This rearrangement joins TRBV19 to TRBJ2-1; TRBD2 aligns across 14 bases. Germline V CDR1 and CDR2: LNHDA, SQIVND (reference sequence). V lost 7 bases and J lost 6; bases outside the gene matches: 11. The CDR3 totals 17 residues. CDR3 region: CASTRTSGGTGSNEQFF. The CDR3, as DNA: TGTGCCAGTACTAGGACTAGCGGGGGGACGGGGAGCAATGAGCAGTTCTTC.

The V and J genes are TRBV6-5 and TRBJ1-2; tentative D call: TRBD1 (5 bases). V was shortened by 9 bases and J by 5 bases, with 16 bases between the two germline ends. The CDR3 is 13 residues long. Per the germline V gene, CDR1 is MNHEY and CDR2 is SVGAGI. In nucleotides, the CDR3 is TGTGCCAGTCGCAGGGATTTTGTTTATGGCTACACCTTC. Translated, it gives CASRRDFVYGYTF.

The rearrangement uses TRBV28 and TRBJ2-1, with a possible D match to TRBD2 (5 bases). CDR1 MDHEN and CDR2 SYDVKM come from the germline V gene. V lost 2 bases, J lost 6 bases, and 17 bases lay in between. This CDR3 region has 16 residues. In DNA, the CDR3 is TGTGCCAGCAGTTTAGATCGGGGAAGGGTTTTCAATGAGCAGTTCTTC. Translation: CASSLDRGRVFNEQFF.

The CDR3 DNA sequence: TGTGCCAGCAGGGCCGGGACTCTGGTCACAGATACGCAGTATTTT. Its translation: CASRAGTLVTDTQYF. The genes are TRBV5-5 and TRBJ2-3; tentatively, D is TRBD2 (6 bases). This CDR3 has 15 residues. V was trimmed by 5 bases and J by 2 bases, leaving 15 bases between them. Germline CDR1 reads SGHKS; CDR2 reads YYEKEE (reference sequence).

The gene calls are TRBV5-5 and TRBJ2-3; D uncertain. V lost 0 bases, J lost 2 bases, and 7 bases lay in between. Germline V gene sequence: CDR1 SGHKS, CDR2 YYEKEE (reference sequence). The CDR3 spans 14 residues. CDR3 protein: CASSLESYTDTQYF. The DNA of the CDR3 is TGTGCCAGCAGCTTGGAGAGTTACACAGATACGCAGTATTTT.

The V call is TRBV27, the J call TRBJ1-2; D perhaps matches TRBD1 (6 bases). V dropped 6 bases and J dropped 5 bases, with 10 bases sitting between them. This CDR3 contains 12 residues. The germline V gene encodes CDR1 MNHEY and CDR2 SMNVEV (reference sequence). DNA for the CDR3: TGTGCCAGCAGCCTACAGGGATATGGCTACACCTTC. This codes for CASSLQGYGYTF.

This clone came up a few times. This chain connects TRBV9 to TRBJ1-5; tentative D call: TRBD1 (5 bases). Germline values: CDR1 SGDLS, CDR2 YYNGEE. V was cut by 3 bases and J by 6 bases, with 10 bases left in between. This CDR3 is 13 amino acids long. CDR3 DNA: TGTGCCAGCAGCGAAGGGAGGGGTCAGCCCCAGCATTTT. Amino acids: CASSEGRGQPQHF.

The chain uses TRBV7-2 and TRBJ2-7, with 12 bases matching TRBD2. After removal of 3 bases from V and 4 bases from J, the junction contained 7 bases not matched to a gene. There are 16 residues in the CDR3. CDR1 is SGHTA, CDR2 FQGNSA, per germline. CDR3 protein: CASSFGATSGGYEQYV. Written as DNA, the CDR3 is TGTGCCAGCAGCTTTGGAGCGACTAGCGGGGGATACGAGCAGTACGTC.

The V and J genes are TRBV5-5 and TRBJ1-5, with D maybe TRBD1 (6 bases). CDR3 size: 18 residues. Per germline, CDR1 SGHKS and CDR2 YYEKEE (reference sequence). The germline V and J ends were trimmed by 1 base and 0 bases, with 17 bases remaining between them. The CDR3 DNA follows: TGTGCCAGCAGCTTGCGCCGGAGTTCAGGGGATAGCAATCAGCCCCAGCATTTT. Its translation: CASSLRRSSGDSNQPQHF.

The V call is TRBV6-5, the J call TRBJ1-5; D unresolved. The CDR3 spans 15 residues. Deletions cut 6 bases from V and 4 bases from J, with 16 bases between. CDR1 is MNHEY and CDR2 is SVGAGI in the germline V gene. In DNA, the CDR3 is TGTGCCAGCAGCGACGGCCGGGCGGGGAATCAGCCCCAGCATTTT. It translates to CASSDGRAGNQPQHF.

The genes are TRBV20-1 and TRBJ1-6; D is undetermined. Deletions cut 3 bases from V and 5 bases from J, with 8 bases between. This CDR3 spans 13 amino acids. The germline CDR1 and CDR2 sequences are DFQATT and SNEGSKA (reference sequence). CDR3 sequence reads: CSASRGNNSPLHF. CDR3 in DNA: TGCAGTGCTAGTCGCGGGAATAATTCACCCCTCCACTTT.

This clone was seen a single time. The chain has TRBV10-3 and TRBJ2-2; TRBD1 matches at 7 bases. CDR3 length: 14 residues. The germline V gene encodes CDR1 ENHRY and CDR2 SYGVKD. V was clipped by 2 bases and J by 6 bases; unmatched bases: 3. The CDR3 sequence: CAISETGEAGELFF. The CDR3, as DNA: TGTGCCATCAGTGAGACAGGGGAAGCCGGGGAGCTGTTTTTT.

The chain is built from TRBV27 and TRBJ1-3; TRBD1 aligns across 7 bases. The CDR3 spans 15 residues. Per the germline V gene, CDR1 is MNHEY and CDR2 is SMNVEV (reference sequence). Trimming at V came to 5 bases and at J to 2 bases, leaving 6 bases not matched to a gene. This CDR3 reads CASSTRQGTGNTIYF. DNA for the CDR3: TGTGCCAGCAGTACACGACAGGGCACTGGAAACACCATATATTTT.

The CDR3 nucleotides read TGTGCCAGCAACCCTACAGGGGGCAATGGCTCCTACGAGCAGTACGTC. Protein: CASNPTGGNGSYEQYV. The chain carries TRBV11-3 and TRBJ2-7; 9 bases align to TRBD1. CDR1 and CDR2 from the germline V gene are SGHNT and YENEEA. There are 16 residues in the CDR3. V lost 7 bases to trimming and J lost 0 bases; unmatched junction nucleotides: 10.

V and J are TRBV19 and TRBJ1-2; D might be TRBD1 (6 bases). The CDR3 sequence is 15 residues long. Trimming removed 5 bases from V and 0 bases from J, with 13 bases in between. CDR1 LNHDA and CDR2 SQIVND come from the germline V gene (reference sequence). CDR3 sequence: CASSPAGVSNYGYTF. The CDR3 DNA follows: TGTGCCAGTAGTCCGGCAGGGGTTTCTAACTATGGCTACACCTTC.

This clone has more than one count but fewer than ten. The V and J genes are TRBV25-1 and TRBJ2-7; D might be TRBD2 (5 bases). Per germline, CDR1 MGHDK and CDR2 SYGVNS. The CDR3 extends over 12 amino acids. Trimming took off 5 bases at V and 2 bases at J, with 7 bases between the two ends. The CDR3 is CASSKGAYEQYF. CDR3 nucleotide sequence: TGTGCCAGCAGTAAGGGAGCCTACGAGCAGTACTTC.

The chain links TRBV29-1 to TRBJ2-1, with 13 bases matching TRBD2. Germline-derived CDR1 and CDR2 are SQVTM and ANQGSEA. The V gene end was trimmed by 5 bases and the J gene end by 0 bases; junction bases not matched to a gene: 10. The CDR3 spans 18 residues. The CDR3 region has the DNA TGCAGCGTTTTGCAGGGGACTAGCGGGATGGCCTCCTACAATGAGCAGTTCTTC. Protein product: CSVLQGTSGMASYNEQFF.